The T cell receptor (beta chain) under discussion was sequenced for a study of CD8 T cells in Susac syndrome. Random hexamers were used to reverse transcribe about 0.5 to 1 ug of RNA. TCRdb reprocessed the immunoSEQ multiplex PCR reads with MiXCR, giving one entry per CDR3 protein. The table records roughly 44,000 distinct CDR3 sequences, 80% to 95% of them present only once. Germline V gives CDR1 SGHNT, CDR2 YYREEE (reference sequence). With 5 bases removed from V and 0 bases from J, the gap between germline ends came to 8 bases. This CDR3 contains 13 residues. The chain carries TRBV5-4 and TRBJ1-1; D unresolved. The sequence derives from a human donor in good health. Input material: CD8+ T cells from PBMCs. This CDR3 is CASRPRLNTEAFF. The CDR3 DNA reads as TGTGCCAGCAGGCCCAGGTTGAACACTGAAGCTTTCTTT.